The rows below give T cell receptor beta chains drawn from one sample of a study. In TCRdb, the 5' RACE reads were re-called with MiXCR into one record per CDR3 protein. The sample comprises approximately 10,000 distinct CDR3 sequences, approximately 24% of which are singletons, and about 3.4% rests with the top ten. Material: Tregs sorted from blood. The receptors stem from a female donor with breast cancer. Each CDR3 is given without its conserved first and last residue. Fields, in order: V gene, CDR3 protein.

TRBV7-2 | ASSPPPGQGSSGANVLT
TRBV6-5 | ASSSNTGGRNYGYT
TRBV6-1 | ASSEGGIPSEQY
TRBV19 | ASSQGWAREAF
TRBV7-8 | ASSSRRLAGVDTQY
TRBV7-9 | ASSLRGGGGLAMNTEAF
TRBV7-2 | ASSPPFVGGPQETQY
TRBV9 | ASSVGLFNQPQH
TRBV13 | ASSSRGAEAF
TRBV20-1 | SANFPTSGRYEQF
TRBV6-6 | ASTKNPRVEKLF
TRBV27 | ACTNYQGTEAF
TRBV2 | ASEVNEQY
TRBV9 | ASSGGLVRGQETQY